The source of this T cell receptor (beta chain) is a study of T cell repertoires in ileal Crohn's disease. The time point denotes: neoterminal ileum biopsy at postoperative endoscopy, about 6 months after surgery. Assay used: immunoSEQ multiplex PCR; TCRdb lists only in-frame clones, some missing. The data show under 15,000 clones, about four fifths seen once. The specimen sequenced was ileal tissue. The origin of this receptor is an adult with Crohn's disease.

The DNA for the CDR3 is TGCAGCGTTGGTAGCGGCAGTAACACCGGGGAGCTGTTTTTT. This gives the protein CSVGSGSNTGELFF. The genes are TRBV29-1 and TRBJ2-2; weak D call: TRBD2 (6 bases). This CDR3 comprises 14 residues. Trimming stripped 4 bases from V and 2 bases from J, with 11 bases between. Germline V gene data show CDR1 as SQVTM and CDR2 as ANQGSEA.